A selection of T cell receptor beta chains follows, all from one sample in a study of T-cell memory formation after mild COVID-19. TCRdb itself ran the 5' RACE reads through MiXCR, one entry per CDR3 protein. The table includes about 340,000 distinct CDR3 sequences, 15% to 20% detected once. The sequencing input was PBMCs or a T cell subset sorted from them (not recorded which). The receptors were sampled from a man in his late teens or twenties who had mild COVID-19 (a few samples of this study predate the infection). Cell type and time point are not known. CDR3s include the opening cysteine and the closing phenylalanine or tryptophan. The D gene is left open where the match is weak. Part of the rows lack a size; the others show once, few, many or a class for expanded clones.

v_gene: TRBV7-2
j_gene: TRBJ1-6
abundance: many
d_gene: -
CDR3nt: TGTGCCAGCAGCCTCCTAGGGCCCCTCCACTTT
CDR3aa: CASSLLGPLHF

v_gene: TRBV4-3
j_gene: TRBJ1-2
abundance: few
d_gene: TRBD1
CDR3nt: TGCGCCAGCAGCCATACAGGGGGCGCAAACTATGGCTACACCTTC
CDR3aa: CASSHTGGANYGYTF

v_gene: TRBV6-2/TRBV6-3
j_gene: TRBJ2-7
abundance: many
d_gene: -
CDR3nt: TGTGCCAGCAGTTACCGGTCAACAGGGAATTACGAGCAGTACTTC
CDR3aa: CASSYRSTGNYEQYF

v_gene: TRBV28
j_gene: TRBJ2-1
abundance: few
d_gene: -
CDR3nt: TGTGCCAGCAGTTTATTCCAAGGGGATCTGAATGAGCAGTTCTTC
CDR3aa: CASSLFQGDLNEQFF

v_gene: TRBV6-6
j_gene: TRBJ2-7
abundance: -
d_gene: -
CDR3nt: TGTGCCAGCACGAGCACGGACATCTTTAGCGAGCAGTACTTC
CDR3aa: CASTSTDIFSEQYF

v_gene: TRBV12-3/TRBV12-4
j_gene: TRBJ2-7
abundance: few
d_gene: TRBD2
CDR3nt: TGTGCCAGCAGTTCCAGGCTGGCGGGGGGGCCCTACGAGCAGTACTTC
CDR3aa: CASSSRLAGGPYEQYF

v_gene: TRBV14
j_gene: TRBJ1-6
abundance: -
d_gene: TRBD1
CDR3nt: TGTGCCAGCAGCCCCCGGACAGGGGGCACCCTCCACTTT
CDR3aa: CASSPRTGGTLHF

v_gene: TRBV7-2
j_gene: TRBJ1-2
abundance: -
d_gene: TRBD1
CDR3nt: TGTGCCAGCAGAAGACCCGACAGGGGAGACTATGGCTACACCTTC
CDR3aa: CASRRPDRGDYGYTF

v_gene: TRBV6-5
j_gene: TRBJ2-6
abundance: -
d_gene: -
CDR3nt: TGTGCCAGCAGTTACGCCGGGACTGAGAACGTCCTGACTTTC
CDR3aa: CASSYAGTENVLTF

v_gene: TRBV6-2/TRBV6-3
j_gene: TRBJ2-1
abundance: few
d_gene: -
CDR3nt: TGTGCCAGCAGTTCCACAGGATACAATGAGCAGTTCTTC
CDR3aa: CASSSTGYNEQFF

v_gene: TRBV5-1
j_gene: TRBJ1-2
abundance: -
d_gene: TRBD1
CDR3nt: TGCGCCAGCAGCGAAAATGGACAGGACTATGGCTACACCTTC
CDR3aa: CASSENGQDYGYTF

v_gene: TRBV3-1
j_gene: TRBJ2-4
abundance: -
d_gene: TRBD1
CDR3nt: TGTGCCAGCAGCCAGGACCTAGCACAGGGGGCATCGGGCATTCAGTACTTC
CDR3aa: CASSQDLAQGASGIQYF

v_gene: TRBV2
j_gene: TRBJ1-2
abundance: -
d_gene: TRBD1
CDR3nt: TGTGCCAGCAACCTGCAGGGGGCCTATGGCTACACCTTC
CDR3aa: CASNLQGAYGYTF

v_gene: TRBV7-8
j_gene: TRBJ1-4
abundance: many
d_gene: -
CDR3nt: TGTGCCAGCAGCGCACAGGGCTGGGGTGAAAAACTGTTTTTT
CDR3aa: CASSAQGWGEKLFF

v_gene: TRBV2
j_gene: TRBJ1-2
abundance: -
d_gene: -
CDR3nt: TGTGCCACGGAACAGGTCGACGGCTACACCTTC
CDR3aa: CATEQVDGYTF

v_gene: TRBV7-2
j_gene: TRBJ2-1
abundance: few
d_gene: TRBD1
CDR3nt: TGTGCCAGCAGCTTGTCCGGACAGGGGTGGGACAATGAGCAGTTCTTC
CDR3aa: CASSLSGQGWDNEQFF

v_gene: TRBV9
j_gene: TRBJ1-1
abundance: -
d_gene: -
CDR3nt: TGTGCCAGCAGCCATAGAGGGCAGCCTGAAGCTTTCTTT
CDR3aa: CASSHRGQPEAFF

v_gene: TRBV10-3
j_gene: TRBJ1-2
abundance: few
d_gene: -
CDR3nt: TGTGCCATCACTACAGGGACAAGGCTGAACTATGGCTACACCTTC
CDR3aa: CAITTGTRLNYGYTF

v_gene: TRBV5-4
j_gene: TRBJ2-7
abundance: few
d_gene: TRBD1
CDR3nt: TGTGCCAGCAGCGACACCGGGACAGACCTCGAGCAGTACTTC
CDR3aa: CASSDTGTDLEQYF

v_gene: TRBV4-2
j_gene: TRBJ2-3
abundance: -
d_gene: -
CDR3nt: TGTGCCAGCAGCCAAGGGGATGGGGAAACAGATACGCAGTATTTT
CDR3aa: CASSQGDGETDTQYF

v_gene: TRBV4-1
j_gene: TRBJ1-2
abundance: -
d_gene: TRBD1
CDR3nt: TGCGCCAGCAGCCAAGGGTCGTCAGGGGGTGACTATGGCTACACCTTC
CDR3aa: CASSQGSSGGDYGYTF

v_gene: TRBV12-3/TRBV12-4
j_gene: TRBJ1-1
abundance: few
d_gene: -
CDR3nt: TGTGCCAGCAGAGCGACGTGGAACACTGAAGCTTTCTTT
CDR3aa: CASRATWNTEAFF

v_gene: TRBV5-1
j_gene: TRBJ2-2
abundance: few
d_gene: -
CDR3nt: TGCGCCAGCAGCCCATTAGGGGCCAATAGCGGGCTGTTTTTT
CDR3aa: CASSPLGANSGLFF

v_gene: TRBV7-3
j_gene: TRBJ2-7
abundance: few
d_gene: -
CDR3nt: TGTGCCAGCAGCTCCCTGGACGGACACTACGAGCAGTACTTC
CDR3aa: CASSSLDGHYEQYF

v_gene: TRBV3-1
j_gene: TRBJ1-1
abundance: -
d_gene: -
CDR3nt: TGTGCCAGCAGCCAAGGGGACGGTACTGAAGCTTTCTTT
CDR3aa: CASSQGDGTEAFF

v_gene: TRBV6-2/TRBV6-3
j_gene: TRBJ2-3
abundance: few
d_gene: -
CDR3nt: TGTGCCAGCAGCCCCGTCGGGCCCCAGGGGGATACGCAGTATTTT
CDR3aa: CASSPVGPQGDTQYF

v_gene: TRBV15
j_gene: TRBJ1-2
abundance: few
d_gene: -
CDR3nt: TGTGCCACCAGCAGAGATGACCGTCTGGGCTACACCTTC
CDR3aa: CATSRDDRLGYTF